This T cell receptor (beta chain) emerged from a study of T-cell memory formation after mild COVID-19. General study results and limits: Among clones contracting day 15 to 85, CD4/CD8 was balanced, whereas later expanders leaned CD4+. Memory sampled before infection contained some responding clones, suggesting cross-reactive memory joined. Contracting CD4+ clones sat mainly in CM and EM; CD8+ in EMRA.

Researchers used 5'RACE with constant-segment primers to make TCR alpha and TCR beta cDNA libraries that carry sample barcodes and UMIs. TCRdb fed the 5' RACE reads into MiXCR, producing one record per CDR3 protein. Of around 250,000 distinct CDR3 sequences listed, 15% to 20% are singletons. Of note for this clonotype: Antigen specificity is unknown.

Per the germline V gene, CDR1 is SGHRS and CDR2 is YFSETQ. V shed 3 bases and J 0 bases; nucleotides not matched to a gene: 8. The CDR3 is 16 residues long. The sequence was collected from a man aged 18 to 35 who had mild COVID-19 (a few samples of this study predate the infection). Cell type and time point are not known. The chain combines TRBV5-1 with TRBJ2-7, with 8 nucleotides matching TRBD2. Sequences were obtained from PBMCs or a T cell subset sorted from them (not recorded which). The CDR3 bases are TGCGCCAGCAGCTACTACCTTAGCGGGAACTCCTACGAGCAGTACTTC. Amino acids: CASSYYLSGNSYEQYF.